This T cell receptor (beta chain) was retrieved from a study of prognosis after radiotherapy for stage I lung cancer. Study-wide background: April 2018 to January 2019 saw enrollment of stage I non-small cell lung cancer patients.

Regarding the study as a whole: A determination of whether the expanded TCR clones were tumor-specific was not made. Patients who developed distant metastases had lower Shannon entropy after stereotactic body radiation therapy. Reportedly, metastasis status was linked to differences in TRBV and TRBJ usage frequencies.

The genomic DNA TCR beta CDR3 region underwent two rounds of multiplex PCR. Gene-specific TRBV and TRBJ primers were used in PCR round one. From the multiplex PCR reads, TCRdb called clonotypes with MiXCR, one entry per CDR3 protein. Here the sample spans over 15,000 distinct CDR3 sequences, about 50% being singletons. A note on this clonotype: Its antigen is not identified.

This CDR3 has 13 residues. Germline V gives CDR1 MDHEN, CDR2 SYDVKM. J lost 6 bases, V lost 4 bases, and 3 bases had no gene match. The chain links TRBV28 to TRBJ1-5, with 7 bases aligning to TRBD1. The sample was PBMCs, taken before or after stereotactic body radiation therapy (not recorded which). This sequence was found in a donor aged 50 or older with non-small cell lung cancer. CDR3 sequence (DNA): TGTGCCAGCAGTTATGAGGGGGCTCAGCCCCAGCATTTT. This codes for CASSYEGAQPQHF.